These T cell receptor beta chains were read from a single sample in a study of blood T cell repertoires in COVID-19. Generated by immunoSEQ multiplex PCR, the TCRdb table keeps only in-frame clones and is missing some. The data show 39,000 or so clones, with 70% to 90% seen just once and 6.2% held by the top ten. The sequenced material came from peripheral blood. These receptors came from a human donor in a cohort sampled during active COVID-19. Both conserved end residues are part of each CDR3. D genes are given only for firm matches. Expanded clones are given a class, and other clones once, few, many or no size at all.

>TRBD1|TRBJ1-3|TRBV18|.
CASSLRDSFSGNTIYF
TGTGCCAGCTCTCTCCGGGACAGCTTCTCTGGAAACACCATATATTTT
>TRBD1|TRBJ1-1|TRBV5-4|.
CASSLDVGTAIHTEAFF
TGTGCCAGCAGCTTGGATGTAGGGACAGCGATTCACACTGAAGCTTTCTTT
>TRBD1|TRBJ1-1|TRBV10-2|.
CASRRDRGTPEAFF
TGCGCCAGCAGAAGGGACAGGGGGACGCCTGAAGCTTTCTTT
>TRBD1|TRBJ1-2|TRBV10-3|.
CAISERQGALGNYGYTF
TGTGCCATCAGTGAGAGGCAGGGGGCCCTTGGGAACTATGGCTACACCTTC
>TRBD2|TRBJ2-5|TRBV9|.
CASSVSGGAGETQYF
TGTGCCAGCAGCGTAAGCGGGGGGGCCGGGGAGACCCAGTACTTC
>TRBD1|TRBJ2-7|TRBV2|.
CASNTRDRVHEQYF
TGTGCCAGCAATACGCGGGACAGGGTCCACGAGCAGTACTTC
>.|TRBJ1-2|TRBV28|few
CASSVIEEEGTSQWYGYTF
TGTGCCAGCAGTGTCATTGAGGAGGAGGGGACTTCGCAATGGTATGGCTACACCTTC
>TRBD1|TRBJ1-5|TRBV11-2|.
CASTTGGAEPQHF
TGTGCCAGCACCACAGGGGGCGCGGAGCCCCAGCATTTT
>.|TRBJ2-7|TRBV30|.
CAWSPSSYEQYF
TGTGCCTGGAGCCCTAGCTCCTACGAGCAGTACTTC
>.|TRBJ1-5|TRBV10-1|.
CASSGGLDQPQHF
TGCGCCAGCAGTGGGGGGCTCGATCAGCCCCAGCATTTT